This TCR beta chain was observed in a study of cytotoxic CD8 clonotypes in ibrutinib-treated CLL. Study context: After median roughly 68 months, approximately 15 stayed in remission, about 12 progressed; responses some 25 partial, 2 complete. Specimens for response were gathered following a median about 11 months of therapy, spanning 6 to 36.

The CDR3 has 15 amino acids. V was clipped by 5 bases and J by 0 bases, with 11 bases between them. Germline CDR1 is SNHLY and CDR2 is FYNNEI. With sequencing, the targeted depth ranged from 1 in 200,000 to 1 in 1 million T cells. Assay: immunoSEQ multiplex PCR; the TCRdb copy retains only in-frame clones and omits some. The data contain under 200,000 clones, approximately 80% of them seen just once; the ten biggest clones take up around 2%. The source is a human donor with chronic lymphocytic leukemia. This rearrangement joins TRBV2 to TRBJ2-1, with a tentative D call TRBD2 (6 bases). The sample in question was PBMCs, obtained after 12 months of ibrutinib treatment. In DNA form, the CDR3 reads TGTGCCAGCAGTAACGGGGGTTCCTCCTACAATGAGCAGTTCTTC. Protein sequence: CASSNGGSSYNEQFF.